This T cell receptor beta chain is drawn from a study of blood T cell repertoires in COVID-19. About the study: Acute-phase and convalescent COVID-19 samples originated in the United States, Italy and Spain. From T cells, B-cell-depleted T cells, or PBMCs came the material, which was cDNA or gDNA.

With 4 bases clipped from V and 8 bases from J, the junction kept 10 bases outside the gene matches. Germline values: CDR1 SGHNT, CDR2 YYREEE (reference sequence). The length of the CDR3 is 15 residues. As originally analysed: Amplification from reference gene primers served as the basis for estimated nucleated cell counts. The table came from immunoSEQ multiplex PCR; TCRdb's copy has only in-frame clones and leaves some out. D and trimming were read from the DNA, whereas the V and J calls and clone size are those reported in that table. Of approximately 120,000 clones detected, 75% to 85% appear once; the ten largest clones hold about 4%.

The receptor's source is a woman in her fifties or sixties with acute or convalescent COVID-19. The material sequenced was peripheral blood. The rearrangement uses TRBV5-4 and TRBJ1-2; 11 nucleotides agree with TRBD1. CDR3 residues: CASSIPGQGVKGYTF. In DNA form, the CDR3 reads TGTGCCAGCAGCATTCCGGGACAGGGGGTGAAAGGCTACACCTTC. The complete variable domain, with remaining parts taken from reference TRBV5-4 and TRBJ1-2, reads ETGVTQSPTHLIKTRGQQVTLRCSSQSGHNTVSWYQQALGQGPQFIFQYYREEENGRGNFPPRFSGLQFPNYSSELNVNALELDDSALYLCASSIPGQGVKGYTFGSGTRLTVV.